This T cell receptor beta chain is from a study of OX40 agonist ivuxolimab in advanced cancers. Profiling relied on immunoSEQ multiplex PCR, and the TCRdb table lists in-frame clones only, not all of them. The sample contains 60,000 to 90,000 clones, about 88% of which appear only once. The CDR3 has 18 amino acids. Germline V gene lookup returns CDR1 LNHDA and CDR2 SQIVND (reference sequence). This sequence was found in an adult with an advanced solid tumor such as melanoma, head and neck, liver or kidney cancer. The chain recombines TRBV19 with TRBJ2-1; TRBD2 aligns across 16 bases. Here the sequenced sample was CD4+ or CD8+ T cells sorted from blood, taken in a trial of the OX40 agonist ivuxolimab. CDR3 DNA: TGTGTCTCCCAACCCGGGACTAGCGGGGGGGCCCACTACAATGAGCAGTTCTTC. Translation gives CVSQPGTSGGAHYNEQFF.